The clone carrying this T cell receptor beta chain was seen only a few times. Its antigen remains unidentified. The entry originates in a study of regulatory T cells in long-lasting Graves disease. General study points: When disease was persistent, TRBV28, TRBJ1-2 and TRBJ2-5 were the favored segments.

Looked up from germline, CDR1 is KGHSH and CDR2 is LQKENI. The CDR3 extends over 14 amino acids. V was trimmed by 1 base and J by 3 bases, leaving 9 bases between them. The authors built TCR beta libraries using iRepertoire HTBI primers and Arm-PCR of CDR3 regions. TCRdb reprocessed the multiplex PCR reads via MiXCR and lists one record per CDR3 protein. The sample shows 500,000 to 800,000 distinct CDR3 sequences, around 30% of them seen only once. The time point denotes: persistent/refractory GD, antithyroid drugs over 5 years with positive TRAb. After RNA was extracted from PBMCs, the TCR library was made from it.

Sequences were derived from peripheral blood mononuclear cells (PBMCs), sampled when the disease was refractory, from a patient treated with antithyroid drugs. V and J are TRBV18 and TRBJ1-1; D is undetermined. The sequence came from a female donor with Graves disease. CDR3 sequence reads: CASSPQQIYTEAFF. CDR3 sequence (DNA): TGTGCCAGCTCACCACAACAGATTTACACTGAAGCTTTCTTT.